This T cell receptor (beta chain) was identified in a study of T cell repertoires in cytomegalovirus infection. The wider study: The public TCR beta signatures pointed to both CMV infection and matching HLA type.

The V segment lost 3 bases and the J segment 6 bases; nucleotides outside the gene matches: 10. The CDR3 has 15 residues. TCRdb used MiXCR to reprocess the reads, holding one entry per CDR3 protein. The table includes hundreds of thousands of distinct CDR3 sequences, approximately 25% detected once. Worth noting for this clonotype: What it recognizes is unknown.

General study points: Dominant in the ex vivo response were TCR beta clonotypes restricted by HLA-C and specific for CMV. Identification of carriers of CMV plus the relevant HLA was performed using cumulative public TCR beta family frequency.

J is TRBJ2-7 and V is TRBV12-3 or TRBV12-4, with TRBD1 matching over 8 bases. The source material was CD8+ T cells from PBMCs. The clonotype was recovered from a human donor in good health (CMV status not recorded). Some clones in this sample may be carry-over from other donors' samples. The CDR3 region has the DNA TGTGCCAGCAGTTTCCTCCGGGCCCAGGGGGCCGAGCAGTACTTC. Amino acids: CASSFLRAQGAEQYF.